These 19 T cell receptor beta chains were sequenced from one sample in a study of long-term antiretroviral therapy in people with HIV. They ran version v3.0 of the immunoSEQ assay at survey level. Profiled with immunoSEQ multiplex PCR; TCRdb holds only in-frame clones, not every one. The sample has under 25,000 clones; about 86% are singletons. The source was unsorted PBMCs, collected 1.3 years after starting antiretroviral therapy. The receptors originated from a man aged 55-75 years with HIV.

The chain uses TRBV29-1 and TRBJ2-1; 11 bases align to TRBD1. The V segment lost 2 bases and the J segment 4 bases; nucleotides outside the gene matches: 1. CDR1 and CDR2 (germline): SQVTM, ANQGSEA. This CDR3 has 14 amino acids. DNA for the CDR3: TGCAGCGTTGAACGGGACAGGGGGTACAATGAGCAGTTCTTC. This sequence encodes CSVERDRGYNEQFF.

The CDR3 DNA sequence: TGTGCCAGCAGCTTAGGACGGAGGGGGTACACCGGGGAGCTGTTTTTT. Protein: CASSLGRRGYTGELFF. The chain recombines TRBV7-3 with TRBJ2-2; D may correspond to TRBD1 or TRBD2 (6 bases each). V lost 2 bases and J lost 3, with 13 bases in between. CDR1 and CDR2 (germline): SGHTA, FQGTGA. The CDR3 length is 16 residues. The whole variable domain, remainder taken from reference TRBV7-3 and TRBJ2-2, is GAGVSQTPSNKVTEKGKYVELRCDPISGHTALYWYRQSLGQGPEFLIYFQGTGAADDSGLPNDRFFAVRPEGSVSTLKIQRTERGDSAVYLCASSLGRRGYTGELFFGEGSRLTVL.

The gene calls are TRBV10-1 and TRBJ2-5, with a tentative D call TRBD2 (5 bases). The CDR3 spans 14 residues. V lost 0 bases to trimming and J lost 1 base, with 6 bases between them. The V gene's germline CDR1 is WNHNN and CDR2 SYGVQD (reference sequence). The CDR3 coding sequence is TGCGCCAGCAGTGAGTCCCTAGCCCAAGAGACCCAGTACTTC. Encoded protein: CASSESLAQETQYF.

The genes are TRBV5-4 and TRBJ1-1; D is perhaps TRBD1 (6 bases). CDR3 size: 15 residues. The ends were cut back, 6 bases at V and 5 bases at J, with 20 bases in the middle. Germline V gene sequence: CDR1 SGHNT, CDR2 YYREEE (reference sequence). CDR3 in amino acids: CASNSAGRGGTEAFF. The CDR3 DNA reads TGTGCCAGCAACTCGGCAGGCAGAGGGGGAACTGAAGCTTTCTTT. The complete variable domain, with remaining parts taken from reference TRBV5-4 and TRBJ1-1, reads ETGVTQSPTHLIKTRGQQVTLRCSSQSGHNTVSWYQQALGQGPQFIFQYYREEENGRGNFPPRFSGLQFPNYSSELNVNALELDDSALYLCASNSAGRGGTEAFFGQGTRLTVV.

For the CDR3, the DNA is TGCGCCAGCAGCCAGGGCGAACAGGGGGCCTTTAACACCGGGGAGCTGTTTTTT. Its translation is CASSQGEQGAFNTGELFF. The chain uses TRBV4-3 and TRBJ2-2; TRBD1 aligns across 9 bases. The V gene's germline CDR1 is LGHNA and CDR2 YSLEER. The CDR3 spans 18 residues. With V trimmed by 3 bases and J by 2 bases, 10 bases remained unmatched.

In this sample, this clone turned up a few times. The chain employs TRBV7-2 and TRBJ1-1, with a possible D match to TRBD1 (5 bases). Per the germline V gene, CDR1 is SGHTA and CDR2 is FQGNSA. V was clipped by 8 bases and J by 4 bases, with 17 bases between them. There are 14 residues in the CDR3. The CDR3 sequence: CASPLAWGSTEAFF. As DNA, the CDR3 is TGTGCCAGCCCCTTAGCATGGGGGTCCACTGAAGCTTTCTTT.

The chain has TRBV11-2 and TRBJ2-7; D remains ambiguous. CDR3 length equals 15 residues. Trimming took 5 bases from V and 2 from J, leaving 16 bases between them. CDR1 and CDR2 (germline): SGHAT, FQNNGV. The CDR3 DNA reads as TGTGCCAGCAGCCCACCGCGGCGCAACGCCTACGAGCAGTACTTC. Translating gives CASSPPRRNAYEQYF.

The V gene is TRBV5-4, the J gene TRBJ2-7; D possibly uses TRBD1 or TRBD2 (5 bases each). The CDR3 is made up of 13 amino acids. From germline, CDR1 is SGHNT and CDR2 YYREEE (reference sequence). Trimming shortened V by 0 bases and J by 3 bases, and 7 bases separated the two germline ends. The CDR3 loop is CASSLGGIYEQYF. Here the CDR3 DNA reads TGTGCCAGCAGCTTGGGGGGGATCTACGAGCAGTACTTC.

This rearrangement joins TRBV6-5 to TRBJ2-2, with unresolved D. Germline V gene sequence: CDR1 MNHEY, CDR2 SVGAGI. Trimming removed 6 bases at V and 7 bases at J, with 12 bases between. This CDR3 contains 13 residues. This CDR3 is CASRRGLVGELFF. The CDR3 coding sequence is TGTGCCAGCAGGAGAGGTTTAGTCGGGGAGCTGTTTTTT.

The chain joins TRBV11-1 to TRBJ2-7, with unresolved D. The CDR3 sequence is 17 residues long. V shed 2 bases and J shed 0 bases, with 17 bases lying between them. Germline values: CDR1 SGHAT, CDR2 FQDESV (reference sequence). The CDR3 DNA follows: TGTGCCAGCAGCTTAAGTTCCGGTTTTCCGAGCTCCTACGAGCAGTACTTC. Amino acid sequence: CASSLSSGFPSSYEQYF.

Here the CDR3 reads CASSLGPRNQETQYF. Written as DNA, the CDR3 is TGTGCCAGCAGCCTGGGACCGCGAAACCAAGAGACCCAGTACTTC. This chain uses TRBV11-1 with TRBJ2-5; D possibly uses TRBD1 or TRBD2 (5 bases each). Trimming stripped 5 bases from V and 0 bases from J, with 13 bases between. The CDR3 runs to 15 residues. Germline CDR1 and CDR2: SGHAT and FQDESV (reference sequence).

In the case of this clone: A read error may account for a junction end that differs from germline. The rearrangement joins TRBV5-5 to TRBJ2-3; weak D call: TRBD1 (5 bases). CDR1 and CDR2 (germline): SGHKS, YYEKEE (reference sequence). The length of the CDR3 is 14 residues. The CDR3 sequence is CASARTTPTNTQYF. The CDR3 nucleotides are TGTGCCAGTGCGAGGACAACCCCCACAAATACGCAGTATTTT.

This chain connects TRBV7-8 to TRBJ2-7; D tentatively reads TRBD1 or TRBD2 (5 bases each). The CDR3 consists of 12 residues. Germline CDR1 is SGHVS and CDR2 is FQNEAQ. V dropped 5 bases and J dropped 9 bases, with 14 bases sitting between them. CDR3 DNA sequence: TGTGCCAGCAGCGGTTCCCGAGGGACGCAGTACTTC. Residues: CASSGSRGTQYF.

The genes are TRBV11-2 and TRBJ1-4; no clear D gene. Germline lookup yields CDR1 SGHAT and CDR2 FQNNGV. This CDR3 has 14 residues. Deletions cut 1 base from V and 7 bases from J, with 10 bases between. CDR3 DNA: TGTGCCAGCAGCTTAGGTCGAACTTCTGAAAAACTGTTTTTT. It encodes CASSLGRTSEKLFF.

The rearrangement joins TRBV6-1 to TRBJ2-7, with D maybe TRBD2 (6 bases). Germline CDR1 MNHNS, CDR2 SASEGT. V gave up 2 bases and J gave up 3 bases, with 17 bases separating them. The length of the CDR3 is 16 residues. The CDR3 nucleotides read TGTGCCAGCAGTGAATCGGGGGTTCCGCAGGGCTACGAGCAGTACTTC. Translated, it gives CASSESGVPQGYEQYF.

This chain connects TRBV4-1 to TRBJ2-4, with TRBD1 matching over 9 bases. This CDR3 has 15 residues. V lost 4 bases to trimming and J lost 8 bases; unmatched junction nucleotides: 9. CDR1 and CDR2 from the germline V gene are MGHRA and YSYEKL. In DNA, the CDR3 is TGCGCCAGCAGCCCCAAATCCGGGACAGGGTACATTCAGTACTTC. Amino acids: CASSPKSGTGYIQYF.

The rearrangement links TRBV14 to TRBJ2-5; 11 bases line up with TRBD1. Looked up from germline, CDR1 is SGHDN and CDR2 is FVKESK. The CDR3 is 17 residues long. V lost 0 bases to trimming and J lost 3 bases; unmatched junction nucleotides: 6. The DNA of the CDR3 is TGTGCCAGCAGCCAAGATCTAGGGGGACAGGGGGAAGAGACCCAGTACTTC. Its translation: CASSQDLGGQGEETQYF.

The V gene is TRBV28, the J gene TRBJ2-7, with 7 nucleotides matching TRBD1. V trimming: 6 bases; J trimming: 3 bases; junction bases outside the gene matches: 11. This CDR3 region has 15 residues. Germline V gives CDR1 MDHEN, CDR2 SYDVKM. This CDR3 is CASSPRGPRGYEQYF. CDR3 nucleotide sequence: TGTGCCAGCAGCCCAAGGGGGCCGAGGGGCTACGAGCAGTACTTC.

V gene TRBV25-1 combines with J gene TRBJ1-3, with D hard to call. The CDR3 contains 13 residues. Germline CDR1 reads MGHDK; CDR2 reads SYGVNS. The V and J ends lost 9 bases and 0 bases respectively, with 9 bases between them. CDR3 sequence reads: CASGRGSGNTIYF. CDR3 sequence (DNA): TGTGCCAGTGGGCGGGGCTCTGGAAACACCATATATTTT.